A single sample gave rise to the 20 T cell receptor beta chains below, sequenced in a study of T cell responses to AZD1222 COVID-19 vaccine. Data came from immunoSEQ multiplex PCR; TCRdb stores just in-frame clones and leaves some out. This table has under 200,000 clones, 93% appearing once. The sample was peripheral blood, taken on day 0 of AZD1222 vaccination. Source of these receptors: an adult in good health.

In DNA, the CDR3 is TGTGCCAGCAGCTCCTCTAAGACCACACTCTACGAGCAGTACTTC. The encoded protein is CASSSSKTTLYEQYF. This sequence joins TRBV11-2 and TRBJ2-7; D ambiguous. The V gene lost 4 bases and the J gene lost 3 bases, with 16 bases spanning the gap. This CDR3 spans 15 amino acids. CDR1 SGHAT and CDR2 FQNNGV come from the germline V gene.

The gene calls are TRBV9 and TRBJ2-7; possibly TRBD1 for D (6 bases). Germline V gives CDR1 SGDLS, CDR2 YYNGEE. The CDR3 consists of 17 residues. V lost 0 bases and J lost 3, with 19 bases in between. The CDR3 sequence: CASSVDSTGNRVYEQYF. The CDR3 DNA follows: TGTGCCAGCAGCGTAGACTCCACAGGGAACAGAGTCTACGAGCAGTACTTC.

The rearrangement uses TRBV19 and TRBJ2-7, with D perhaps matching TRBD2 (6 bases). The germline V gene has CDR1 LNHDA and CDR2 SQIVND (reference sequence). The ends were cut back, 3 bases at V and 6 bases at J, with 18 bases in the middle. This CDR3 has 15 amino acids. The CDR3 DNA reads as TGTGCCAGTAGTATCCAGGATACGGGACTTGGCGAGCAGTACTTC. Its protein product is CASSIQDTGLGEQYF.

The V gene is TRBV5-1, the J gene TRBJ2-2; no firm D call. Germline V CDR1 and CDR2: SGHRS, YFSETQ. Between the trimmed V and J ends, which lost 0 bases and 3 bases, there was a span of 6 bases. CDR3 length: 14 amino acids. CDR3 loop: CASSLAPDTGELFF. CDR3 nucleotides: TGCGCCAGCAGCTTGGCCCCGGACACCGGGGAGCTGTTTTTT.

This chain links TRBV6-6 with TRBJ2-3; 7 positions agree with TRBD1. The CDR3 extends over 16 amino acids. Losses at the gene ends were 3 bases for V and 8 bases for J; bases not matched to a gene: 14. Per germline, CDR1 MNHNY and CDR2 SVGAGI (reference sequence). The CDR3 DNA is TGTGCCAGCAGTTATCGTTCGACAGGGACCGAGGGTACGCAGTATTTT. Encoded protein: CASSYRSTGTEGTQYF.

This chain uses TRBV7-9 with TRBJ1-4, with D uncertain. With 2 bases removed from V and 8 bases from J, the gap between germline ends came to 12 bases. This CDR3 is built from 14 residues. Germline-derived CDR1 and CDR2 are SEHNR and FQNEAQ (reference sequence). In DNA form, the CDR3 reads TGTGCCAGCAGCTTATCGGTCCGTGGAGAAAAACTGTTTTTT. It encodes CASSLSVRGEKLFF. Filled out from reference TRBV7-9 and TRBJ1-4, the complete variable domain reads DTGVSQNPRHKITKRGQNVTFRCDPISEHNRLYWYRQTLGQGPEFLTYFQNEAQLEKSRLLSDRFSAERPKGSFSTLEIQRTEQGDSAMYLCASSLSVRGEKLFFGSGTQLSVL.

The rearrangement joins TRBV6-5 to TRBJ2-4; possibly TRBD1 for D (7 bases). Germline values: CDR1 MNHEY, CDR2 SVGAGI. V lost 6 bases and J 4 bases, leaving 13 bases between the germline ends. The CDR3 contains 14 residues. Written as DNA, the CDR3 is TGTGCCAGCAGGGGCGGGACAGATAAAAACATTCAGTACTTC. It specifies CASRGGTDKNIQYF.

This sequence joins TRBV9 and TRBJ1-1; D is possibly TRBD1 (5 bases). The CDR3 is made up of 13 amino acids. The V gene's germline CDR1 is SGDLS and CDR2 YYNGEE. Trimming shortened V by 1 base and J by 4 bases, and 8 bases separated the two germline ends. CDR3: CASSVWGSTEAFF. CDR3 nucleotides: TGTGCCAGCAGCGTATGGGGGAGCACTGAAGCTTTCTTT.

This chain links TRBV3-1 (or the pseudogene TRBV3-2) with TRBJ1-3; possibly TRBD1 for D (6 bases). The CDR3 is made up of 17 amino acids. Trimming took off 0 bases at V and 0 bases at J, with 12 bases between the two ends. Germline lookup yields CDR1 LGHDT and CDR2 YNNKEL (reference sequence). The CDR3 bases are TGTGCCAGCAGCCAAGATAAGGGACAACACTCTGGAAACACCATATATTTT. This encodes CASSQDKGQHSGNTIYF.

V usage is TRBV12-3 or TRBV12-4 and J usage is TRBJ2-5; D uncertain. Between the trimmed V and J ends, which lost 3 bases and 4 bases, there was a span of 9 bases. CDR3 length equals 13 residues. The CDR3 protein is CASSLVVRETQYF. CDR3 nucleotide sequence: TGTGCCAGCAGTTTGGTAGTAAGAGAGACCCAGTACTTC.

V usage is TRBV24-1 and J usage is TRBJ2-5; possible D gene TRBD2, 6 bases. Germline V CDR1 and CDR2: KGHDR, SFDVKD. The CDR3 totals 12 residues. Trimming pared 9 bases from V and 5 bases from J, leaving 12 bases between. The CDR3 DNA reads TGTGCCACCCAGGGACTGACGGAGACCCAGTACTTC. Its protein is CATQGLTETQYF.

V is TRBV12-5 and J is TRBJ1-1; D gene ambiguous. The CDR3 totals 15 residues. V lost 2 bases to trimming and J lost 1 base, with 11 bases between them. Germline V gene sequence: CDR1 LGHNT, CDR2 FRNRAP. The DNA for the CDR3 is TGTGCTAGTGGTTTGCCCCTGGAGGGGAACACTGAAGCTTTCTTT. Translating gives CASGLPLEGNTEAFF.

The V and J genes are TRBV19 and TRBJ2-1; 7 bases match TRBD1. The J segment lost 8 bases and the V segment lost 4 bases, leaving 11 bases of the junction unmatched. The CDR3 contains 15 residues. The germline CDR1 and CDR2 sequences are LNHDA and SQIVND (reference sequence). CDR3 protein: CASSTPNRGRHEQFF. CDR3 coding DNA: TGTGCCAGTAGTACCCCGAACAGGGGTAGGCATGAGCAGTTCTTC.

The chain carries TRBV5-1 and TRBJ1-2, with D perhaps TRBD1 (6 bases). The CDR3 contains 15 residues. With 4 bases removed from V and 5 bases from J, the gap between germline ends came to 18 bases. Looked up from germline, CDR1 is SGHRS and CDR2 is YFSETQ. CDR3 residues: CASSGTFSPLYGYTF. CDR3 coding DNA: TGCGCCAGCAGCGGGACATTCTCACCTCTATATGGCTACACCTTC. The variable domain in full, completed from reference TRBV5-1 and TRBJ1-2, reads KAGVTQTPRYLIKTRGQQVTLSCSPISGHRSVSWYQQTPGQGLQFLFEYFSETQRNKGNFPGRFSGRQFSNSRSEMNVSTLELGDSALYLCASSGTFSPLYGYTFGSGTRLTVV.

There are a few counts of this clone. The chain links TRBV19 to TRBJ1-6, with a weak D call TRBD1 (5 bases). CDR1 LNHDA and CDR2 SQIVND come from the germline V gene (reference sequence). V lost 1 base and J 7 bases, leaving 14 bases between the germline ends. CDR3 size: 16 residues. The CDR3 region is CASSIGTPSGNSPLHF. The CDR3, as DNA: TGTGCCAGTAGTATAGGGACACCCTCGGGAAATTCACCCCTCCACTTT.

This clone was observed once. CDR3 nucleotides: TGTGCCAGCAGCCTACAGGGTCTAGAGACCCAGTACTTC. This encodes CASSLQGLETQYF. This chain connects TRBV5-6 to TRBJ2-5, with D maybe TRBD1 (6 bases). V was clipped by 4 bases and J by 4 bases, with 11 bases between them. This CDR3 has 13 residues. The germline V gene has CDR1 SGHDT and CDR2 YYEEEE.

This chain uses TRBV4-1 with TRBJ1-5; D gene uncertain. Germline assignment: CDR1 MGHRA and CDR2 YSYEKL. The CDR3 sequence is 14 residues long. Trimming took off 2 bases at V and 6 bases at J, with 11 bases between the two ends. The CDR3 spells CASSQLGMGQPQHF. Here the CDR3 DNA reads TGCGCCAGCAGCCAATTGGGGATGGGTCAGCCCCAGCATTTT.

The V and J genes are TRBV12-5 and TRBJ2-5, with D possibly matching TRBD1 (6 bases). The V gene's germline CDR1 is LGHNT and CDR2 FRNRAP. The CDR3 is 13 amino acids. Deletions cut 4 bases from V and 6 bases from J, with 12 bases between. The DNA of the CDR3 is TGTGCTAGTGGTTCCACAGGGTTCCAGACCCAGTACTTC. It is translated as CASGSTGFQTQYF.

J is TRBJ1-2 and V is TRBV28, with D tentatively TRBD1 (6 bases). V lost 2 bases, J lost 4 bases, and 17 bases lay in between. The germline CDR1 and CDR2 sequences are MDHEN and SYDVKM. The CDR3 consists of 16 residues. The CDR3 loop reads CASSLINAGHFYGYTF. In nucleotides, the CDR3 is TGTGCCAGCAGTTTAATTAATGCGGGACACTTCTATGGCTACACCTTC.

The chain uses TRBV23-1 and TRBJ1-5; TRBD1 is a possible D gene (5 bases). TRBV23-1 is placed among ORFs of uncertain function. The CDR3 is 16 amino acids. V lost 0 bases to trimming and J lost 0 bases, with 9 bases between them. The CDR3, as DNA: TGCGCCAGCAGTCAATCGAGAGGGACTAGCAATCAGCCCCAGCATTTT. It encodes CASSQSRGTSNQPQHF.